This T cell receptor (beta chain) is drawn from a study of cytomegalovirus exposure and HLA in healthy donors. The study, taken as a whole, reports: In a later analysis, a genetic analysis reported fewer productive-TCR N-insertions in an Asian-associated ancestry cluster than the cohort average. In the analysis, some V segments, TRBV6-2 and TRBV6-3 included, were excluded as indistinguishable.

In regard to this clone: Its matching antigen is unknown. Other DNA sequences in this sample translate to the same CDR3.

V shed 2 bases and J shed 6 bases, with 10 bases lying between them. Looked up from germline, CDR1 is SGHRS and CDR2 is YFSETQ. CDR3 length: 13 amino acids. Primers for the PCR totalled 60 Vbeta and 13 Jbeta. Here immunoSEQ multiplex PCR was the method, and the copy in TCRdb shows in-frame clones only, minus some. Of roughly 190,000 clones detected, more than 65% appear once; the ten largest clones hold 1.8%. The clonotype was recovered from a woman aged 30 to 39 in good health and CMV-seronegative. The chain joins TRBV5-1 to TRBJ2-3, with D possibly matching TRBD1 (6 bases). The sample consisted of PBMCs. CDR3 nucleotides: TGCGCCAGCAGCTTAGGGGGAAGGGATACGCAGTATTTT. Its protein product is CASSLGGRDTQYF. The variable domain in full, completed from reference TRBV5-1 and TRBJ2-3, reads KAGVTQTPRYLIKTRGQQVTLSCSPISGHRSVSWYQQTPGQGLQFLFEYFSETQRNKGNFPGRFSGRQFSNSRSEMNVSTLELGDSALYLCASSLGGRDTQYFGPGTRLTVL.